One and the same sample provided the 31 T cell receptor beta chains below, sequenced in a study of shared clonotypes between healthy human individuals. Naive CD8 cells were CD45RO-negative, positively selected for CCR7, excluding terminally differentiated effector memory CD45RA+ cells. Method: immunoSEQ multiplex PCR; TCRdb's copy keeps in-frame clones and lacks some. Seen here are about 2 million clones, roughly 94% observed once, and the top ten hold 0.9% to 1.4%. The source material was naive CD8+ T cells sorted from blood. The origin of the receptors is a man younger than 35 in good health.

The chain carries TRBV5-1 and TRBJ1-1, with D possibly being TRBD1 (5 bases). The CDR3 runs 14 residues. V was clipped by 4 bases and J by 1 base, with 11 bases between them. Germline CDR1 SGHRS, CDR2 YFSETQ. CDR3 loop: CASSAGTENTEAFF. CDR3 in DNA: TGCGCCAGCAGCGCCGGGACCGAGAACACTGAAGCTTTCTTT.

This sequence joins TRBV11-2 and TRBJ2-1, with D maybe TRBD2 (5 bases). Trimming pared 3 bases from V and 10 bases from J, leaving 13 bases between. This CDR3 comprises 13 residues. CDR1 is SGHAT and CDR2 is FQNNGV in the germline V gene. The CDR3 spells CASSLTTDREQFF. For the CDR3, the DNA is TGTGCCAGCAGCTTGACTACCGATCGCGAGCAGTTCTTC.

The V and J genes are TRBV19 and TRBJ2-7; TRBD2 might be the D (5 bases). In germline, CDR1 is LNHDA, CDR2 SQIVND (reference sequence). V shed 6 bases and J shed 2 bases, with 11 bases lying between them. The CDR3 runs to 13 residues. The CDR3 loop reads CASSPGEPYEQYF. CDR3 coding DNA: TGTGCCAGTAGCCCCGGGGAACCCTACGAGCAGTACTTC.

The V call is TRBV28, the J call TRBJ2-7; D could derive from TRBD1 or TRBD2 (6 bases each). V lost 3 bases and J 3 bases, leaving 12 bases between the germline ends. The CDR3 covers 14 residues. Germline-derived CDR1 and CDR2 are MDHEN and SYDVKM. CDR3 residues: CASSFTGGFYEQYF. The CDR3 DNA reads as TGTGCCAGCAGTTTCACCGGGGGCTTCTACGAGCAGTACTTC. Combining the CDR3 with reference TRBV28 and TRBJ2-7 gives the whole variable domain DVKVTQSSRYLVKRTGEKVFLECVQDMDHENMFWYRQDPGLGLRLIYFSYDVKMKEKGDIPEGYSVSREKKERFSLILESASTNQTSMYLCASSFTGGFYEQYFGPGTRLTVT.

The CDR3 is CASSQKELPAYEQYF. The CDR3 DNA is TGCGCCAGCAGCCAAAAGGAATTGCCCGCCTACGAGCAGTACTTC. The chain uses TRBV4-1 and TRBJ2-7; D not resolved. The CDR3 contains 15 residues. CDR1 is MGHRA and CDR2 is YSYEKL in the germline V gene. The germline V and J ends were trimmed by 2 bases and 2 bases, with 13 bases remaining between them.

The chain employs TRBV4-1 and TRBJ2-7; the match to TRBD2 covers 7 bases. The ends lost 0 bases at V and 3 bases at J; junction bases unmatched: 5. The CDR3 spans 15 residues. Germline assignment: CDR1 MGHRA and CDR2 YSYEKL. The CDR3 spells CASSQERLAFYEQYF. The CDR3 DNA reads TGCGCCAGCAGCCAAGAAAGACTAGCCTTCTACGAGCAGTACTTC.

The chain is built from TRBV18 and TRBJ1-2, with D perhaps matching TRBD1 (6 bases). V was pared by 6 bases and J by 2 bases, with 13 bases between. There are 14 residues in the CDR3. Per the germline V gene, CDR1 is KGHSH and CDR2 is LQKENI. The CDR3, as DNA: TGTGCCAGCTCCTTAGGACAGCTCAACTATGGCTACACCTTC. Amino acid sequence: CASSLGQLNYGYTF.

The rearrangement joins TRBV4-1 to TRBJ2-7; the D call may be TRBD1 or TRBD2 (5 bases each). The germline V gene encodes CDR1 MGHRA and CDR2 YSYEKL. With 1 base removed from V and 12 bases from J, the gap between germline ends came to 10 bases. The CDR3 is 11 residues long. The CDR3 spells CASSQGGRRYF. The CDR3 bases are TGCGCCAGCAGCCAAGGGGGACGGCGGTACTTC.

This rearrangement joins TRBV6-1 to TRBJ1-5, with TRBD1 identical over 7 bases. CDR1 is MNHNS and CDR2 is SASEGT in the germline V gene. The ends lost 6 bases at V and 10 bases at J; junction bases unmatched: 6. The CDR3 spans 12 residues. CDR3 residues: CASRGRTGPQHF. Written as DNA, the CDR3 is TGTGCCAGCAGAGGGAGGACAGGCCCCCAGCATTTT.

The rearrangement links TRBV27 to TRBJ1-6; D might be TRBD1 (6 bases). Trimming left V 5 bases short and J 14 bases short, with 10 bases between. This CDR3 is 11 amino acids long. Germline CDR1 and CDR2: MNHEY and SMNVEV (reference sequence). Here the CDR3 DNA reads TGTGCCAGCAGTCTAGGGGGTACCCTCCACTTT. Amino acids: CASSLGGTLHF.

The CDR3 reads CASSYGTEAYEQYF. CDR3 bases: TGCGCCAGCAGCTACGGGACAGAAGCCTACGAGCAGTACTTC. The gene calls are TRBV5-1 and TRBJ2-7; 7 positions match TRBD1. This CDR3 contains 14 residues. J lost 2 bases, V lost 3 bases, and 5 bases had no gene match. Germline V gene lookup returns CDR1 SGHRS and CDR2 YFSETQ.

The chain combines TRBV9 with TRBJ2-7; D remains unclear. Per germline, CDR1 SGDLS and CDR2 YYNGEE. Trimming took off 4 bases at V and 7 bases at J, with 12 bases between the two ends. The CDR3 has 12 amino acids. Written as DNA, the CDR3 is TGTGCCAGCAGCTCAACAGTGGGAGAGCAGTACTTC. It specifies CASSSTVGEQYF.

The rearrangement joins TRBV18 to TRBJ2-7, with 8 bases identical to TRBD1. The CDR3 extends over 16 amino acids. CDR1 and CDR2 (germline): KGHSH, LQKENI. The junction had 6 bases not matched to a gene; V was cut back by 0 bases and J by 2 bases. CDR3 DNA sequence: TGTGCCAGCTCACCACCTACTTGGACAGGGCCCTACGAGCAGTACTTC. Its protein is CASSPPTWTGPYEQYF.

This clone turned up a few times. This chain links TRBV7-2 with TRBJ2-7, with D uncertain. This CDR3 comprises 14 residues. Per the germline V gene, CDR1 is SGHTA and CDR2 is FQGNSA. The V end was cut by 5 bases, the J end by 3 bases, with 14 bases between. The DNA of the CDR3 is TGTGCCAGCAGCCCACTGGGAATAGGCTACGAGCAGTACTTC. As protein: CASSPLGIGYEQYF.

V is TRBV30 and J is TRBJ1-1, with D perhaps matching TRBD1 (5 bases). V was cut by 1 base and J by 7 bases, with 13 bases left in between. The CDR3 totals 13 residues. In germline, CDR1 is GTSNPN, CDR2 SVGIG (reference sequence). This CDR3 reads CAWSDQGDSEAFF. Written as DNA, the CDR3 is TGTGCCTGGAGTGATCAGGGAGACAGTGAAGCTTTCTTT. The full variable domain, its missing parts supplied by reference TRBV30 and TRBJ1-1, is SQTIHQWPATLVQPVGSPLSLECTVEGTSNPNLYWYRQAAGRGLQLLFYSVGIGQISSEVPQNLSASRPQDRQFILSSKKLLLSDSGFYLCAWSDQGDSEAFFGQGTRLTVV.

The J gene is TRBJ2-7, the V gene TRBV6-1, with 8 bases aligning to TRBD1. V was pared by 2 bases and J by 4 bases, with 4 bases of the junction left unmatched. This CDR3 spans 14 amino acids. The germline CDR1 and CDR2 sequences are MNHNS and SASEGT. The CDR3 protein is CASSEWDRRYEQYF. The CDR3, as DNA: TGTGCCAGCAGTGAATGGGACAGGAGGTACGAGCAGTACTTC.

The chain uses TRBV5-4 and TRBJ1-2; D may be TRBD1 (6 bases). Germline V CDR1 and CDR2: SGHNT, YYREEE (reference sequence). Trimming removed 2 bases from V and 3 bases from J, with 14 bases in between. The CDR3 has 15 residues. The CDR3: CASSFGGRLDYGYTF. The CDR3 DNA sequence: TGTGCCAGCAGCTTCGGGGGGCGCTTGGACTATGGCTACACCTTC.

V usage is TRBV27 and J usage is TRBJ2-2, with D unresolved. The V end was cut by 2 bases, the J end by 1 base, with 5 bases between. The CDR3 runs 14 residues. Per the germline V gene, CDR1 is MNHEY and CDR2 is SMNVEV (reference sequence). CDR3 in amino acids: CASSLGWNTGELFF. The DNA for the CDR3 is TGTGCCAGCAGTTTAGGGTGGAACACCGGGGAGCTGTTTTTT.

The table lists this clone with a count of one. This sample also contains other DNA sequences that code for the same CDR3. The chain combines TRBV5-4 with TRBJ1-1; D is ambiguous. Germline CDR1 reads SGHNT; CDR2 reads YYREEE (reference sequence). With 0 bases removed from V and 5 bases from J, the gap between germline ends came to 8 bases. This CDR3 spans 13 amino acids. DNA of the CDR3: TGTGCCAGCAGCTTGGGGGGAGGGACTGAAGCTTTCTTT. It codes for CASSLGGGTEAFF.

This sequence joins TRBV4-3 and TRBJ2-1, with TRBD1 matching over 10 bases. The length of the CDR3 is 15 residues. Germline CDR1 and CDR2: LGHNA and YSLEER. Unmatched junction bases numbered 6, after V lost 2 bases and J lost 8 bases. The CDR3 here is CASSQNPGTGDEQFF. In nucleotides, the CDR3 is TGCGCCAGCAGCCAAAACCCCGGGACAGGGGATGAGCAGTTCTTC.

The V call is TRBV7-8, the J call TRBJ2-2; TRBD1 matches 8 bases. CDR3 length: 16 residues. V lost 1 base and J lost 6; bases outside the gene matches: 7. Germline-derived CDR1 and CDR2 are SGHVS and FQNEAQ. This chain's CDR3 is CASSLDWAGGPGELFF. The DNA of the CDR3 is TGTGCCAGCAGCTTAGATTGGGCAGGGGGCCCCGGGGAGCTGTTTTTT. The full variable domain, with the rest looked up from reference TRBV7-8 and TRBJ2-2, is GAGVSQSPRYKVAKRGQDVALRCDPISGHVSLFWYQQALGQGPEFLTYFQNEAQLDKSGLPSDRFFAERPEGSVSTLKIQRTQQEDSAVYLCASSLDWAGGPGELFFGEGSRLTVL.

V and J are TRBV28 and TRBJ1-2; the D gene is possibly TRBD1 (6 bases). The germline V gene has CDR1 MDHEN and CDR2 SYDVKM. The V and J ends lost 1 base and 7 bases respectively, with 10 bases between them. This CDR3 has 13 residues. CDR3 coding DNA: TGTGCCAGCAGTTTATTGGGGGCAGCTGGCTACACCTTC. It yields the protein CASSLLGAAGYTF.

This clone was seen once. V usage is TRBV7-8 and J usage is TRBJ1-1; D unresolved. V was clipped by 0 bases and J by 8 bases, with 10 bases between them. The CDR3 length is 13 residues. Germline V gives CDR1 SGHVS, CDR2 FQNEAQ. CDR3 bases: TGTGCCAGCAGCTTAGCTGGGGAAGGCGAAGCTTTCTTT. Encoded protein: CASSLAGEGEAFF.

This clone has a single count. This chain joins TRBV6-5 and TRBJ1-1; 10 nucleotides match TRBD1. This CDR3 has 14 amino acids. Germline V gene data show CDR1 as MNHEY and CDR2 as SVGAGI. V was pared by 7 bases and J by 6 bases, with 8 bases of the junction left unmatched. The CDR3 bases are TGTGCCAGCATTCCCTCCGGACAGGGGGCTGAAGCTTTCTTT. This encodes CASIPSGQGAEAFF.

The chain's CDR3 is CSTLEGQAGEQYF. CDR3 nucleotide sequence: TGTTCCACCCTGGAAGGCCAGGCGGGCGAGCAGTACTTC. The chain joins TRBV10-3 to TRBJ2-7, with D maybe TRBD2 (5 bases). Per the germline V gene, CDR1 is ENHRY and CDR2 is SYGVKD. The CDR3 totals 13 residues.

This chain links TRBV28 with TRBJ1-2; D unresolved. Trimming shortened V by 3 bases and J by 6 bases, and 5 bases separated the two germline ends. The CDR3 sequence is 11 residues long. Germline-derived CDR1 and CDR2 are MDHEN and SYDVKM. The CDR3 sequence: CASSFSDGYTF. The CDR3 nucleotides are TGTGCCAGCAGTTTTAGTGATGGCTACACCTTC.

CDR3 in amino acids: CSSRRASLKETQYF. CDR3 sequence (DNA): TGCAGCTCACGTCGGGCTAGTCTGAAAGAGACCCAGTACTTC. This sequence joins TRBV29-1 and TRBJ2-5; D gene unclear. This CDR3 is built from 14 residues. Trimming took 8 bases from V and 3 from J, leaving 19 bases between them. CDR1 and CDR2 (germline): SQVTM, ANQGSEA.

The chain uses TRBV19 and TRBJ1-1; weak D call: TRBD1 (6 bases). CDR1 LNHDA and CDR2 SQIVND come from the germline V gene (reference sequence). Trimming pared 7 bases from V and 13 bases from J, leaving 19 bases between. The CDR3 is 12 residues long. The CDR3 here is CASNARRDTFFF. Here the CDR3 DNA reads TGTGCCAGTAACGCCCGGAGGGACACCTTTTTCTTT.

This clone has only one observation. This chain links TRBV6-5 with TRBJ2-3; 7 positions agree with TRBD1. Unmatched junction bases numbered 5, after V lost 3 bases and J lost 2 bases. The CDR3 contains 15 residues. Germline V gives CDR1 MNHEY, CDR2 SVGAGI. The CDR3 DNA reads TGTGCCAGCAGTTATCAACAGGGGAACACAGATACGCAGTATTTT. Its protein is CASSYQQGNTDTQYF.

The J gene is TRBJ2-5, the V gene TRBV4-1; weak D call: TRBD1 (6 bases). CDR1 is MGHRA and CDR2 is YSYEKL in the germline V gene. V dropped 0 bases and J dropped 4 bases, with 9 bases sitting between them. The CDR3 consists of 14 residues. The CDR3 region is CASSQDNRVETQYF. The CDR3 region has the DNA TGCGCCAGCAGCCAAGATAACAGGGTAGAGACCCAGTACTTC.

This clone appeared a single time. Other DNA variants within this sample encode the same CDR3. The V call is TRBV4-1, the J call TRBJ2-7; the match to TRBD2 covers 8 bases. Germline CDR1 reads MGHRA; CDR2 reads YSYEKL. The CDR3 spans 12 residues. V dropped 4 bases and J dropped 5; count of bases not matched to a gene: 1. The CDR3 DNA sequence: TGCGCCAGCAGCCCAGCGGGAGACGAGCAGTACTTC. This gives the protein CASSPAGDEQYF.